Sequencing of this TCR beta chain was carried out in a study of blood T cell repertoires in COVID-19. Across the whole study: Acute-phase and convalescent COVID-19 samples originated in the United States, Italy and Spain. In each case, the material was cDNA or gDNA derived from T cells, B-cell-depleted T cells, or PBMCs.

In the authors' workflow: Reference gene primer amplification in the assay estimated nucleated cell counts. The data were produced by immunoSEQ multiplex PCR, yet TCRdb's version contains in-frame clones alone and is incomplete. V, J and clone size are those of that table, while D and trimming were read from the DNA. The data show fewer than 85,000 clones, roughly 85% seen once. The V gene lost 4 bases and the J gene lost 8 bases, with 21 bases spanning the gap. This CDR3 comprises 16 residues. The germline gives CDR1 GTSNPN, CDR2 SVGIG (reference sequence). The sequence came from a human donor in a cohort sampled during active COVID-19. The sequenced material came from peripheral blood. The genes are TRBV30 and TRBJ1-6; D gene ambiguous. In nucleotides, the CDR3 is TGTGCCTGGACCCTAGCTGGAGGGCGGGCGGATTCACCCCTCCACTTT. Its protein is CAWTLAGGRADSPLHF.